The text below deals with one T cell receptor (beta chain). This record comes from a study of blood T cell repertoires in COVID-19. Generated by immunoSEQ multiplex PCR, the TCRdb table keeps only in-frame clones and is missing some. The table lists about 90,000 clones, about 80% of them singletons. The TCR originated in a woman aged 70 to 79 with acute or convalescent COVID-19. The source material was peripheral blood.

CDR3 nucleotides: TGCGCCAGCAGCTTGTTTCCCGGACAGGGGACAACTAATGAAAAACTGTTTTTT. This sequence encodes CASSLFPGQGTTNEKLFF. The chain combines TRBV5-1 with TRBJ1-4, with 9 bases identical to TRBD1. Germline V gives CDR1 SGHRS, CDR2 YFSETQ. The V segment lost 1 base and the J segment 0 bases; nucleotides outside the gene matches: 7. This CDR3 contains 18 residues.